This T cell receptor beta chain was found in a study of human T cells and chemical hapten exposure. The time point was: patch test 2, 6 weeks after DPC sensitization. Treatment of the sample: therapeutic diphenylcyclopropenone sensitization with weekly scalp DPC. Donation of samples came from alopecia patients who were 18 to 70 years old and suitable for DPC. The germline V gene has CDR1 MNHNY and CDR2 SVGAGI (reference sequence). The trim removed 0 bases at V and 2 bases at J, leaving 6 bases unmatched. The CDR3 is 16 amino acids. TCRdb analysed the RACE reads with MiXCR anew, one entry per CDR3 protein. This table holds 80,000 to 100,000 distinct CDR3 sequences, 7% to 10% found once. This clonotype showed up many times. As yet, its antigen is unknown. Study results and caveats: Patch test scores rose with PT1 expanded TCR counts, a positive correlation. Because all patients had alopecia, their immune responses might differ from healthy ones.

The sample in question was whole blood, obtained in connection with sensitization to the hapten diphenylcyclopropenone (DPC). The V and J genes are TRBV6-6 and TRBJ2-7; 8 nucleotides agree with TRBD2. This TCR came from a woman between 35 and 50 years old with alopecia areata. Some clones in this sample may be carry-over from other donors' samples. CDR3 bases: TGTGCCAGCAGTTACTCTAGGACTAGCCGCACCTACGAGCAGTACTTC. It yields the protein CASSYSRTSRTYEQYF.